Below, 26 T cell receptor beta chains from the same sample are listed, as sequenced in a study of CD8 T cells in ankylosing spondylitis (dated by TCRdb to the late 2010s). Beyond this particular receptor, the publication reports: Blood from ankylosing spondylitis patients appeared to be characterized by a TCR beta motif composed of 7 to 9 highly homologous amino acid variants.

The library was produced with 5' RACE. This sample was sequenced with an Illumina HiSeq 2500. TCRdb reran the public reads through fastp at Q25 and MiXCR, keeping productive beta chains. Entries are consolidated by CDR3 protein sequence, retaining the most common genes and DNA. The sample table contains around 540,000 distinct CDR3 sequences; only one count was recorded for about 13% of them. Almost 7% of the sample is taken by the ten largest. The antigens for these receptors are not known. The sample comprised blood, either unsorted or a sorted T cell fraction (not recorded which). The receptors come from a male donor with ankylosing spondylitis.

This chain connects TRBV11-3 to TRBJ2-3, with D possibly TRBD2 on 5 matching bases. The germline V gene encodes CDR1 SGHNT and CDR2 YENEEA. Deletions cut 2 bases from V and 4 bases from J, with 13 bases between. The CDR3 runs to 15 residues. CDR3 protein: CASSLNPGVADTQYF. The CDR3 DNA sequence: TGTGCCAGCAGCTTAAATCCCGGGGTGGCAGATACGCAGTATTTT.

There are a few counts of this clonotype. V gene TRBV20-1 combines with J gene TRBJ2-7, with 11 nucleotides matching TRBD1. V lost 6 bases to trimming and J lost 2 bases; unmatched junction nucleotides: 6. Germline loops: CDR1 DFQATT, CDR2 SNEGSKA (reference sequence). There are 14 residues in the CDR3. The CDR3 nucleotides are TGCAGTGCGCCGGGACAGGGGGTAGCCTACGAGCAGTACTTC. Residues: CSAPGQGVAYEQYF.

The chain joins TRBV13 to TRBJ2-7, with unresolved D. Germline V gene lookup returns CDR1 PRHDT and CDR2 FYEKMQ (reference sequence). The CDR3 is 13 amino acids. The ends were cut back, 1 base at V and 3 bases at J, with 7 bases in the middle. CDR3 residues: CASSLVQHYEQYV. CDR3 bases: TGTGCCAGCAGCTTAGTGCAGCACTACGAGCAGTACGTC.

The rearrangement uses TRBV19 and TRBJ2-2, with D perhaps TRBD1 (5 bases). Per the germline V gene, CDR1 is LNHDA and CDR2 is SQIVND (reference sequence). The CDR3 consists of 15 residues. V lost 2 bases and J lost 6, with 13 bases in between. In nucleotides, the CDR3 is TGTGCCAGTAGTATAAGTCAGGGTATATCCGGGGAGCTGTTTTTT. It yields the protein CASSISQGISGELFF. The variable domain in full, completed from reference TRBV19 and TRBJ2-2, reads DGGITQSPKYLFRKEGQNVTLSCEQNLNHDAMYWYRQDPGQGLRLIYYSQIVNDFQKGDIAEGYSVSREKKESFPLTVTSAQKNPTAFYLCASSISQGISGELFFGEGSRLTVL.

The rearrangement joins TRBV6-2 or TRBV6-3 to TRBJ1-5; a weak D match, TRBD1 (6 bases). The CDR3 runs 15 residues. The V end was cut by 7 bases, the J end by 2 bases, with 15 bases between. CDR1 MNHEY and CDR2 SVGEGT come from the germline V gene. CDR3: CASTAGVLRNQPQHF. CDR3 DNA: TGTGCCAGCACCGCAGGGGTCCTCCGCAATCAGCCCCAGCATTTT.

This clonotype has more than one count but fewer than ten. The genes are TRBV25-1 and TRBJ2-3; D perhaps matches TRBD2 (5 bases). V was trimmed by 5 bases and J by 4 bases, leaving 13 bases between them. The CDR3 consists of 14 residues. Germline V gives CDR1 MGHDK, CDR2 SYGVNS. This CDR3 is CASSRGGGPDTQYF. The CDR3 DNA follows: TGTGCCAGCAGTCGCGGAGGAGGACCAGATACGCAGTATTTT.

This clonotype was found a few times. The genes are TRBV12-3 or TRBV12-4 and TRBJ2-7, with D possibly being TRBD2 (5 bases). The CDR3 has 15 amino acids. Trimming removed 5 bases at V and 3 bases at J, with 17 bases between. CDR3 sequence (DNA): TGTGCCAGCAGTGAAACTAGTAGTACGTACTACGAGCAGTACTTC. Translating it yields CASSETSSTYYEQYF.

The J gene is TRBJ1-3, the V gene TRBV20-1; 7 bases line up with TRBD1. V dropped 4 bases and J dropped 4; count of bases not matched to a gene: 7. Per germline, CDR1 DFQATT and CDR2 SNEGSKA (reference sequence). The length of the CDR3 is 14 residues. This CDR3 is CSAKDRAYGNTIYF. The CDR3 nucleotides are TGCAGTGCTAAAGACAGGGCATACGGAAACACCATATATTTT.

The chain is built from TRBV10-3 and TRBJ1-1, with D perhaps TRBD1 (6 bases). The germline gives CDR1 ENHRY, CDR2 SYGVKD. The CDR3 loop spans 12 amino acids. V was cut by 6 bases and J by 1 base, with 6 bases left in between. CDR3 nucleotide sequence: TGTGCCATCAGGGGGGCGAACACTGAAGCTTTCTTT. It yields the protein CAIRGANTEAFF.

A few counts support this clonotype. V is TRBV4-2 and J is TRBJ1-1, with D perhaps matching TRBD1 (5 bases). Germline CDR1 LGHNA, CDR2 YNFKEQ. The CDR3 runs 15 residues. Trimming cost V 0 bases and J 4 bases, with 12 bases left between them. The CDR3 DNA reads as TGTGCCAGCAGCCAAGACAGGGCGGGGATCACTGAAGCTTTCTTT. Encoded protein: CASSQDRAGITEAFF.

V gene TRBV6-1 combines with J gene TRBJ1-5; a weak D match, TRBD1 (6 bases). The germline V gene has CDR1 MNHNS and CDR2 SASEGT. The CDR3 is 13 residues long. V lost 7 bases and J lost 6, with 13 bases in between. The CDR3: CASMIQGGQPQHF. The CDR3 bases are TGTGCCAGCATGATACAGGGAGGTCAGCCCCAGCATTTT.

This clonotype has more than one count but fewer than ten. This chain's CDR3 is CASSLWVGETEQFF. The CDR3 bases are TGTGCCAGCAGTCTGTGGGTCGGGGAAACTGAGCAGTTCTTC. The chain recombines TRBV12-3 or TRBV12-4 with TRBJ2-1; possibly TRBD2 for D (5 bases). V shed 5 bases and J shed 9 bases, with 17 bases lying between them. There are 14 residues in the CDR3.

The table lists this clonotype with a few counts. The rearrangement links TRBV20-1 to TRBJ1-5; TRBD1 might be the D (5 bases). The germline V and J ends were trimmed by 0 bases and 6 bases, with 12 bases remaining between them. CDR3 length equals 14 residues. The germline V gene has CDR1 DFQATT and CDR2 SNEGSKA (reference sequence). CDR3 nucleotides: TGCAGTGCTAGAGATGAGGGGAGGGCTCAGCCCCAGCATTTT. Translated: CSARDEGRAQPQHF.

The chain employs TRBV6-5 and TRBJ1-6, with no clear D. Trimming took 2 bases from V and 10 from J, leaving 18 bases between them. Germline V gives CDR1 MNHEY, CDR2 SVGAGI. The CDR3 length is 16 residues. The CDR3 sequence is CASSYEVARGNSPLHF. CDR3 sequence (DNA): TGTGCCAGCAGTTACGAGGTCGCCCGAGGTAACTCACCCCTCCACTTT.

This clonotype was seen more than once but under ten times. The chain couples TRBV7-9 to TRBJ2-3; 7 bases are shared with TRBD2. With 3 bases clipped from V and 0 bases from J, the junction kept 6 bases outside the gene matches. In germline, CDR1 is SEHNR, CDR2 FQNEAQ (reference sequence). The CDR3 length is 16 residues. CDR3 DNA: TGTGCCAGCAGCTTCCCAAGCGGGACTAGCACAGATACGCAGTATTTT. Translating it yields CASSFPSGTSTDTQYF.

This clonotype was observed a handful of times. The chain couples TRBV11-2 to TRBJ1-1; no clear D. The CDR3 is 13 residues long. Germline lookup yields CDR1 SGHAT and CDR2 FQNNGV. Trimming removed 8 bases at V and 4 bases at J, with 14 bases between. The CDR3 sequence: CASSPAGFTEAFF. As DNA, the CDR3 is TGTGCCAGCTCCCCTGCCGGGTTCACTGAAGCTTTCTTT. The variable domain in full, completed from reference TRBV11-2 and TRBJ1-1, reads EAGVAQSPRYKIIEKRQSVAFWCNPISGHATLYWYQQILGQGPKLLIQFQNNGVVDDSQLPKDRFSAERLKGVDSTLKIQPAKLEDSAVYLCASSPAGFTEAFFGQGTRLTVV.

The table lists this clonotype with a few counts. The chain couples TRBV24-1 to TRBJ1-1, with D uncertain. V lost 0 bases, J lost 3 bases, and 4 bases lay in between. The length of the CDR3 is 13 residues. Germline loops: CDR1 KGHDR, CDR2 SFDVKD. CDR3: CATSDLGHTEAFF. Here the CDR3 DNA reads TGTGCCACCAGTGATTTGGGACACACTGAAGCTTTCTTT.

V gene TRBV20-1 combines with J gene TRBJ2-1; D not certain. Germline CDR1 DFQATT, CDR2 SNEGSKA (reference sequence). The CDR3 totals 15 residues. Trimming took 3 bases from V and 1 from J, leaving 13 bases between them. CDR3 nucleotide sequence: TGCAGTGCTAGTATCTCGACTCTGTCCTACAATGAGCAGTTCTTC. It specifies CSASISTLSYNEQFF.

The rearrangement uses TRBV5-1 and TRBJ2-3; 11 bases line up with TRBD2. The CDR3 sequence is 13 residues long. The germline CDR1 and CDR2 sequences are SGHRS and YFSETQ. The J segment lost 6 bases and the V segment lost 7 bases, leaving 4 bases of the junction unmatched. DNA of the CDR3: TGCGCCAGCGGGCGGACTAGCGGGGATACGCAGTATTTT. It codes for CASGRTSGDTQYF.

The chain recombines TRBV6-2 or TRBV6-3 with TRBJ1-5; no definite D call. The CDR3 sequence is 14 residues long. Germline CDR1 reads MNHEY; CDR2 reads SVGEGT. The ends were cut back, 0 bases at V and 2 bases at J, with 5 bases in the middle. CDR3 coding DNA: TGTGCCAGCAGTTACTCGATAGGCAATCAGCCCCAGCATTTT. It codes for CASSYSIGNQPQHF.

This rearrangement joins TRBV5-1 to TRBJ2-1, with D hard to call. The CDR3 length is 18 residues. Germline V gene lookup returns CDR1 SGHRS and CDR2 YFSETQ. Between the trimmed V and J ends, which lost 5 bases and 0 bases, there was a span of 21 bases. CDR3 region: CASSSIPLLPSSYNEQFF. In nucleotides, the CDR3 is TGCGCCAGCAGTTCCATTCCTCTGCTTCCGAGCTCCTACAATGAGCAGTTCTTC.

The genes are TRBV6-2 or TRBV6-3 and TRBJ1-1; D might be TRBD1 (6 bases). The CDR3 has 13 amino acids. Per the germline V gene, CDR1 is MNHEY and CDR2 is SVGEGT. V shed 1 base and J shed 11 bases, with 14 bases lying between them. CDR3 in amino acids: CASSYYQGIEAFF. CDR3 sequence (DNA): TGTGCCAGCAGTTACTACCAGGGGATTGAGGCTTTCTTT.

At least ten counts were recorded for this clonotype. V gene TRBV5-1 combines with J gene TRBJ1-6; no clear D. CDR3 length equals 15 residues. V was trimmed by 4 bases and J by 4 bases, leaving 12 bases between them. The germline CDR1 and CDR2 sequences are SGHRS and YFSETQ. CDR3 nucleotide sequence: TGCGCCAGCAGCCGTGGACGGGAATATAATTCACCCCTCCACTTT. It translates to CASSRGREYNSPLHF.

This clonotype was observed a few times. The CDR3 DNA reads TGCAGTGCAGGACTAGCGGGAGACTCTTTCGTACCTTACGAGCAGTACGTC. As protein: CSAGLAGDSFVPYEQYV. The chain combines TRBV20-1 with TRBJ2-7; 13 nucleotides match TRBD2. The CDR3 consists of 17 residues. Trimming took 6 bases from V and 4 from J; bases not matched to a gene: 15. Germline V lookup: CDR1 DFQATT, CDR2 SNEGSKA (reference sequence).

A note on this clonotype: This may be a read error: a much more frequent sequence differs by one nucleotide. The rearrangement uses TRBV3-1 and TRBJ2-2; D tentatively fits TRBD1 or TRBD2 (5 bases each). V was cut by 7 bases and J by 6 bases, with 9 bases left in between. This CDR3 has 12 residues. CDR1 and CDR2 (germline): LGHDT, YNNKEL (reference sequence). The CDR3 nucleotides are TGTGCCAGCACCTTGGGGGCCGGGGAGCTGTTTTTT. Translating it yields CASTLGAGELFF.

Many counts were recorded for this clonotype. This chain links TRBV24-1 with TRBJ2-4, with a possible D match to TRBD1 (6 bases). Trimming cost V 12 bases and J 6 bases, with 14 bases left between them. The CDR3 sequence is 12 residues long. The germline gives CDR1 KGHDR, CDR2 SFDVKD. CDR3 sequence reads: CAASQTGNIQYF. The CDR3, as DNA: TGTGCCGCCTCCCAGACAGGAAACATTCAGTACTTC.